What follows is one T cell receptor (beta chain) and its context. The sample originates from a study of response to subunit inactivated influenza vaccine. TCRdb passed the RT-PCR reads through MiXCR, listing each CDR3 protein once. The repertoire holds about 520,000 distinct CDR3 sequences, with 25% as singletons. This CDR3 region has 17 residues. V lost 0 bases to trimming and J lost 0 bases, with 12 bases between them. Germline V gives CDR1 LNHNV, CDR2 YYDKDF (reference sequence). This clonotype originated in a man in his fifties or sixties who received an inactivated influenza vaccine. The sequenced sample was CD4+ T cells sorted from PBMCs, obtained roughly 5 days after vaccination. The chain links TRBV15 to TRBJ1-3; D uncertain. CDR3 loop: CATSRDSKVHSGNTIYF. The CDR3 nucleotides read TGTGCCACCAGCAGAGATTCAAAAGTGCACTCTGGAAACACCATATATTTT.